This TCR beta chain stems from a study of OX40 agonist ivuxolimab in advanced cancers. About the research overall: Patients took ivuxolimab, an agonistic anti-OX40 (CD134) antibody. From roughly 20 to 79 years was the age range, with a mean of about 54 years, and approximately 80% were male.

Comments on this clone: The target antigen is unknown.

Study-wide points: In the 0.1 to 3.0 mg/kg range, CD4+ and CD8+ blood T cells had expanded clonally by week 6.

Clones were sequenced by immunoSEQ multiplex PCR, and TCRdb holds only the in-frame ones, with some missing. The sample records 150,000 to 190,000 clones, approximately 94% being singletons. Peripheral blood came from all dose cohorts at three timepoints. Germline V CDR1 and CDR2: SGHDT, YYEEEE. V lost 3 bases and J 3 bases, leaving 9 bases between the germline ends. The CDR3 totals 13 residues. The sequence was obtained from an adult with an advanced solid tumor such as melanoma, head and neck, liver or kidney cancer. The sample in question was CD4+ or CD8+ T cells sorted from blood, obtained in a trial of the OX40 agonist ivuxolimab. The chain uses TRBV5-6 and TRBJ1-1, with a possible D match to TRBD1 (6 bases). The CDR3 loop reads CASSWGRDTEAFF. CDR3 nucleotides: TGTGCCAGCAGCTGGGGGCGGGACACTGAAGCTTTCTTT.